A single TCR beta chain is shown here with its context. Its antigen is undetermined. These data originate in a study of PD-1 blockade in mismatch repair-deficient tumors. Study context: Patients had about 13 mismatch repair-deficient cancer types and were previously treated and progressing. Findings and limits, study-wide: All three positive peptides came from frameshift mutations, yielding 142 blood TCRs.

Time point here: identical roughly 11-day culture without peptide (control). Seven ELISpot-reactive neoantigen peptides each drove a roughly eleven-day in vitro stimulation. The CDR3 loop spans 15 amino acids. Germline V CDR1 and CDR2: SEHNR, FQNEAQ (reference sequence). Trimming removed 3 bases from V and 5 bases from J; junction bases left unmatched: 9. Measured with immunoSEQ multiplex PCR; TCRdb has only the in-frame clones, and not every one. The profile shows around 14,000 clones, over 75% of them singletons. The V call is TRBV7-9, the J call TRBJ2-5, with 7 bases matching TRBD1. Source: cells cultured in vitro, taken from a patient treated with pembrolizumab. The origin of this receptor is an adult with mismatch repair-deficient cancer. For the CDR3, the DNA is TGTGCCAGCAGCTTTTGGACAGGTTTCGTGGAGACCCAGTACTTC. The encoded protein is CASSFWTGFVETQYF.